This TCR beta chain was identified during a study of cytomegalovirus exposure and HLA in healthy donors. The PCR ran on 60 Vbeta and 13 Jbeta primers. TCRdb keeps only in-frame clones here, not all; method: immunoSEQ multiplex PCR. The sample shows tens of thousands of clones, 80% of them seen only once. As regards this clone: The antigen remains unidentified.

The V end was cut by 2 bases, the J end by 5 bases, with 17 bases between. CDR3 length equals 16 residues. Germline lookup yields CDR1 SGHDT and CDR2 YYEEEE. The study's findings and limits: Most of the TCR beta V segments (in an earlier analysis) were productive either about 87% or about 30% of the time.

This chain joins TRBV5-6 and TRBJ1-5; maybe TRBD1 (6 bases). Material for sequencing was PBMCs. This sequence was found in a man younger than 40 in good health and CMV-seronegative. DNA of the CDR3: TGTGCCAGCAGCTTTAGGGACATCAGGGGCGATCAGCCCCAGCATTTT. Protein: CASSFRDIRGDQPQHF.